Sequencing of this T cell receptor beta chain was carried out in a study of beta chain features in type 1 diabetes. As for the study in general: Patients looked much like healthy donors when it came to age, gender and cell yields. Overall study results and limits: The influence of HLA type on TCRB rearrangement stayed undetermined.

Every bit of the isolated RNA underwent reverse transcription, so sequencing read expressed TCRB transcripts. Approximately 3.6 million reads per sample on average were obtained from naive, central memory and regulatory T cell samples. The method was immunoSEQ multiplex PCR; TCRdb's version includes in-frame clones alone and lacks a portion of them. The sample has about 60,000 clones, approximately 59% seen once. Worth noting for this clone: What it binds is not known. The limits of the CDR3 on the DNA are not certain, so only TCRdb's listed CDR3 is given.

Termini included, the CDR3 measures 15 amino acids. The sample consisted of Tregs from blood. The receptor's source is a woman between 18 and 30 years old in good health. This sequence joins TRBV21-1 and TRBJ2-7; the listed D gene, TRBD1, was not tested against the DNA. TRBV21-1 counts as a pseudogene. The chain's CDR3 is CASSKWGQGSYEQYF.